This T cell receptor beta chain appears in the sequencing data of a study of shared clonotypes between healthy human individuals. Study outcomes and limitations: As a rule, naive subsets had a larger estimated richness than memory subsets. Sorted-subset sequencing was shown by rarefaction to be incomplete despite large depth. Donor scarcity curtailed the genetic and exposure-history diversity represented herein.

Turning to this clone: Its antigen is unidentified.

Data came from immunoSEQ multiplex PCR; TCRdb stores just in-frame clones and leaves some out. The sample consists of 2 million to 2.5 million clones, about 90% of them appearing once. CD4+ cell separation produced CD45RA+ naive and CD45RA-negative memory subsets. Per the germline V gene, CDR1 is MNHEY and CDR2 is SMNVEV (reference sequence). V was shortened by 7 bases and J by 5 bases, with 6 bases between the two germline ends. The CDR3 contains 10 residues. This chain uses TRBV27 with TRBJ2-7, with D hard to call. This TCR was recovered from a man between 18 and 29 years old in good health. Some clones in this sample may be carry-over from other donors' samples. Input material: naive CD4+ T cells from PBMCs. The subset is: CD45RA+ positively selected. CDR3 sequence reads: CASKRHEQYF. The CDR3 bases are TGTGCCAGCAAACGCCACGAGCAGTACTTC.